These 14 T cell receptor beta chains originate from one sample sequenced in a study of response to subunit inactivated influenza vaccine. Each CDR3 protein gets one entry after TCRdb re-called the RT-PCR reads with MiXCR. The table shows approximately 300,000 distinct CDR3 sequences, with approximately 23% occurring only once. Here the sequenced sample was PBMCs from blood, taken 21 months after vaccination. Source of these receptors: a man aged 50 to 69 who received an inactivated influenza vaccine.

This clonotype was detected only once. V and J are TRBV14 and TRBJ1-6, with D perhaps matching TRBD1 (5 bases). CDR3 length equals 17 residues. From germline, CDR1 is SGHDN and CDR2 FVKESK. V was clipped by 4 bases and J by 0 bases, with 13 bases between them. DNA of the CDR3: TGTGCCAGCAGCCCCTTGGACAATTACTCCTATAATTCACCCCTCCACTTT. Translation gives CASSPLDNYSYNSPLHF.

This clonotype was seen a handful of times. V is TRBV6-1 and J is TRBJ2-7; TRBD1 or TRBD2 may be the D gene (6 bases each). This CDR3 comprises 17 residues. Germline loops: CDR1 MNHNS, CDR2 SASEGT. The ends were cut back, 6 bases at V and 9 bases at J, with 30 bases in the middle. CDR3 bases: TGTGCCAGCAGCCCCCAGTCGTTGGGGGGCGGTAACGATGGGCAGTACTTC. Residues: CASSPQSLGGGNDGQYF.

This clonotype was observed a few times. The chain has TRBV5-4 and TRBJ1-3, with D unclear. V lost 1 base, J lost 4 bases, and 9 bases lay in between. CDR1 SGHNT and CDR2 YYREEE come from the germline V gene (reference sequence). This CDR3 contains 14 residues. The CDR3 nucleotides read TGTGCCAGCAGCTTGCGGCTCAGCGGAAACACCATATATTTT. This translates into CASSLRLSGNTIYF. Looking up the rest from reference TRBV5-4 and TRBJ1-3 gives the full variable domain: ETGVTQSPTHLIKTRGQQVTLRCSSQSGHNTVSWYQQALGQGPQFIFQYYREEENGRGNFPPRFSGLQFPNYSSELNVNALELDDSALYLCASSLRLSGNTIYFGEGSWLTVV.

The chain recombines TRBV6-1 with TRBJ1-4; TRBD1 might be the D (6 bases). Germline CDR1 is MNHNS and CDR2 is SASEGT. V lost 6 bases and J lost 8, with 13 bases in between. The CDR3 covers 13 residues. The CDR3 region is CASSPGGREKLFF. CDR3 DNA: TGTGCCAGCAGCCCCGGGGGCCGAGAAAAACTGTTTTTT.

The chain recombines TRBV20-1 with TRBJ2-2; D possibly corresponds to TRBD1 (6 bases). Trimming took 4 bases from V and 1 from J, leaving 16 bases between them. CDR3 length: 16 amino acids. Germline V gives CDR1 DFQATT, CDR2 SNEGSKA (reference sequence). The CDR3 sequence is CSANPGQRKNTGELFF. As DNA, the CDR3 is TGCAGTGCTAATCCGGGACAACGGAAGAACACCGGGGAGCTGTTTTTT.

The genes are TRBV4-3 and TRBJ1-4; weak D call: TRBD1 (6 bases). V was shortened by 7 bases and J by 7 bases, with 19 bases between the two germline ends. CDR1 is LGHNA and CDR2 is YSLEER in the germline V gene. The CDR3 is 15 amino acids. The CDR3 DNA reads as TGCGCCAGCACCACTGCCGGGCAGGGGACTGAAAAACTGTTTTTT. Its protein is CASTTAGQGTEKLFF.

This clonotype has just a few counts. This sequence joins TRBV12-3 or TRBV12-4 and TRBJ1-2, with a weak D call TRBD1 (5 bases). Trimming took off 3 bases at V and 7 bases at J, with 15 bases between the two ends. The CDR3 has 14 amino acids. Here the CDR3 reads CASSFQGIGFGYTF. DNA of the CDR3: TGTGCCAGCAGTTTCCAGGGTATCGGCTTTGGCTACACCTTC.

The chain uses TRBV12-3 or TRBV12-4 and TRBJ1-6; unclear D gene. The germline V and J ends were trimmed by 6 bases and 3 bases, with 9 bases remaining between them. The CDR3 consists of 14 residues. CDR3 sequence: CASRLRGYNSPLHF. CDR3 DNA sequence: TGTGCCAGCAGACTGCGAGGCTATAATTCACCCCTCCACTTT.

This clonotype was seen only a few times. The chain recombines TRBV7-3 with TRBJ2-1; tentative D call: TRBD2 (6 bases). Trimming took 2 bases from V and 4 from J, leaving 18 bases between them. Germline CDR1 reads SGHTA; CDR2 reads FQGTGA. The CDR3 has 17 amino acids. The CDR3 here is CASSLYSTGAAYNEQFF. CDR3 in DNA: TGTGCCAGCAGCTTATACAGTACGGGAGCAGCTTACAATGAGCAGTTCTTC.

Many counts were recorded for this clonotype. For the CDR3, the DNA is TGTGCCAGCAGCTTGGGGGACAGGACCAACATTCAGTACTTC. Its protein is CASSLGDRTNIQYF. The gene calls are TRBV5-4 and TRBJ2-4; the match to TRBD1 covers 8 bases. CDR1 is SGHNT, CDR2 YYREEE, per germline (reference sequence). Losses at the gene ends were 0 bases for V and 7 bases for J; bases not matched to a gene: 3. This CDR3 has 14 amino acids.

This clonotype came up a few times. CDR3 residues: CASSDRTAGNTEAFF. The CDR3 nucleotides are TGCGCCAGCAGCGACCGGACAGCGGGGAACACTGAAGCTTTCTTT. J is TRBJ1-1 and V is TRBV5-1; D might be TRBD1 (6 bases). Germline loops: CDR1 SGHRS, CDR2 YFSETQ. With 4 bases removed from V and 1 base from J, the gap between germline ends came to 14 bases. The CDR3 spans 15 residues.

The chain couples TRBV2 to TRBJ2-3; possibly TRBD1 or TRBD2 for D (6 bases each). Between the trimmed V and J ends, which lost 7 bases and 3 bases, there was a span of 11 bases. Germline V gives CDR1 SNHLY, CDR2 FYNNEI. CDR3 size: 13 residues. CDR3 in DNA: TGTGCCAGCACGGGGGCCGTTACAGATACGCAGTATTTT. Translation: CASTGAVTDTQYF.

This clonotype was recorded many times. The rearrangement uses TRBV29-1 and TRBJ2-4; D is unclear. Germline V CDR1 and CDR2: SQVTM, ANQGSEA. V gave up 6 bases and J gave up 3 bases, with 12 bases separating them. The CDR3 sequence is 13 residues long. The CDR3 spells CSVGDSVKNIQYF. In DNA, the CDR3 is TGCAGCGTGGGTGACTCAGTCAAAAACATTCAGTACTTC. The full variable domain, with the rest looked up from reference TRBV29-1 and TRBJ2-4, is SAVISQKPSRDICQRGTSLTIQCQVDSQVTMMFWYRQQPGQSLTLIATANQGSEATYESGFVIDKFPISRPNLTFSTLTVSNMSPEDSSIYLCSVGDSVKNIQYFGAGTRLSVL.

CDR3 nucleotide sequence: TGCGCCAGCAGCTCGACTAGCGATTACGAGCAGTACTTC. Its translation: CASSSTSDYEQYF. J is TRBJ2-7 and V is TRBV5-1, with 8 positions matching TRBD2. With V trimmed by 3 bases and J by 4 bases, 3 bases remained unmatched. This CDR3 spans 13 amino acids. Germline V CDR1 and CDR2: SGHRS, YFSETQ.